This TCR beta chain was observed in a study of early T cells in non-severe SARS-CoV-2 infection. Across the whole study: Whole-blood bulk RNA, unsorted, was sequenced, and chains were unpaired.

This clonotype was seen ten or more times. Its target is not known. Germline-derived CDR1 and CDR2 are SGHTA and FQGNSA. The CDR3 runs to 16 residues. The junction had 5 bases not matched to a gene; V was cut back by 0 bases and J by 5 bases. TCRdb reprocessed the 5' RACE reads via MiXCR and lists one record per CDR3 protein. The sample lists tens of thousands of distinct CDR3 sequences; less than 6.5% were seen once. Study findings and constraints: In VDJdb matching, anti-spike CD8 responses were favored while private and CD4 specificities went missing.

This sequence was found in an adult who was a healthcare worker with PCR-confirmed SARS-CoV-2 infection or an uninfected control (not recorded which). V gene TRBV7-2 combines with J gene TRBJ2-1; TRBD2 agrees at 9 bases. This specimen consisted of whole blood, obtained at baseline. The CDR3 DNA reads as TGTGCCAGCAGCTTAGCGCGCCTAGCGGGAAACAATGAGCAGTTCTTC. Protein sequence: CASSLARLAGNNEQFF.